This T cell receptor (beta chain) was observed in a study of blood T cell repertoires in COVID-19. As for the study in general: The United States, Italy and Spain were the sources of the acute and convalescent COVID-19 samples. T cells, B-cell-depleted T cells, or PBMCs provided the cDNA or gDNA that served as material.

How the authors handled the data: Reference gene primer amplification in the assay estimated nucleated cell counts. TCRdb's copy holds only in-frame clones and misses some; the assay was immunoSEQ multiplex PCR. V, J and clone size reflect that table, while D and trimming were determined from the DNA. Found here are around 220,000 clones, approximately 86% of them singletons; the top ten hold roughly 10%. The CDR3 spans 16 residues. V was pared by 4 bases and J by 2 bases, with 13 bases between. Germline loops: CDR1 KGHDR, CDR2 SFDVKD. Seattle participants joined during active infection and were tracked over time.

The TCR comes from a woman in her forties or fifties with COVID-19, enrolled during active disease. The specimen sequenced was peripheral blood. The rearrangement links TRBV24-1 to TRBJ2-2; D is perhaps TRBD2 (5 bases). The CDR3 is CATSDLRGPNTGELFF. The CDR3 region has the DNA TGTGCCACCAGTGACCTGAGAGGGCCTAACACCGGGGAGCTGTTTTTT.